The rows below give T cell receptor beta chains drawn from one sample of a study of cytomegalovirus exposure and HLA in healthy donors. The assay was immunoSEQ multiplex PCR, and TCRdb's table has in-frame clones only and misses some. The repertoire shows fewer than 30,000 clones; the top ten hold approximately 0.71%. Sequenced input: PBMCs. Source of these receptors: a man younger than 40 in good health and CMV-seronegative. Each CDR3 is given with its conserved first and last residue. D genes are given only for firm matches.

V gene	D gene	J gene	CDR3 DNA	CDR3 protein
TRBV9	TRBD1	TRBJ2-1	TGTGCCAGCAGCTCTTCAAAGTGGACAGGGAGGTACAATGAGCAGTTCTTC	CASSSSKWTGRYNEQFF
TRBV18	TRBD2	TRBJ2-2	TGTGCCAGCTCAGAAACTAGCGGGGGGTCGAACACCGGGGAGCTGTTTTTT	CASSETSGGSNTGELFF
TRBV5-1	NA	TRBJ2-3	TGCGCCAGCGATAGGGGAGCGGGCACCGTAGATACGCAGTATTTT	CASDRGAGTVDTQYF
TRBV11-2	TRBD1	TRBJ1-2	TGTGCCAGCAGCCCCGGACAGGTTAACTATGGCTACACCTTC	CASSPGQVNYGYTF
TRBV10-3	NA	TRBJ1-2	TGTGCCATCAGTGAGTCGTCGCCAGGCTATGGCTACACCTTC	CAISESSPGYGYTF
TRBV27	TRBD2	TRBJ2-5	TGTGCCAGCAGCCTGGAGGGAGGGCCGGGGACCCAGTACTTC	CASSLEGGPGTQYF
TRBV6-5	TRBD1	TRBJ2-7	TGTGCCAGCAGTTACTCTTCCCAGGGGGCCTACGAGCAGTACTTC	CASSYSSQGAYEQYF
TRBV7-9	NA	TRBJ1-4	TGTGCCAGCAGCTCCCCAGGGGAGCGAACTGAAAAACTGTTTTTT	CASSSPGERTEKLFF
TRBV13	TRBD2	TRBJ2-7	TGTGCCAGCAGCGAAGCCAGTAGCGGGAGTTACCACGAGCAGTACTTC	CASSEASSGSYHEQYF
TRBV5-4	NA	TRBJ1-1	TGTGCCAGCAGCCACCGGGCTGAAGCTTTCTTT	CASSHRAEAFF
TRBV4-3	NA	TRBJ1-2	TGCGCCAGCAGCCAAGATGTCGCGGCAGGGGGCTACACCTTC	CASSQDVAAGGYTF
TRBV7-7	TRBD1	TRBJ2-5	TGTGCTAGCAGCTTTGACAGGGGCCAGACCCAGTACTTC	CASSFDRGQTQYF
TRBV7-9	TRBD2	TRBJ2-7	TGTGCCAGCAGCTTGGTGGGACTAGGGCTCCTCTACGAGCAGTACTTC	CASSLVGLGLLYEQYF
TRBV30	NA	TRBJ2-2	TGTGCCTGGAGTGGGCGGAGGGGTATCGCCGGGGAGCTGTTTTTT	CAWSGRRGIAGELFF
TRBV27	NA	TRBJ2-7	TGTGCCAGCAGTTTTACTAGCACCTACGAGCAGTACTTC	CASSFTSTYEQYF
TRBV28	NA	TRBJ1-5	TGTGCCAGCACCCCTCAGGGGCTGCAGCCCCAGCATTTT	CASTPQGLQPQHF
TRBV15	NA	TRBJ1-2	TGTGCCACCAGCAGAGAGGCAGGATCCAGCCTTGGCTACACCTTC	CATSREAGSSLGYTF
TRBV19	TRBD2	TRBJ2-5	TGTGCCAGTAGGGCGACTCGAATCGGGGGGGAGCAGTACTTC	CASRATRIGGEQYF
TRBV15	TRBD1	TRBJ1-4	TGTGCCACCACCCGGGACAGGAATGAAAAACTGTTTTTT	CATTRDRNEKLFF
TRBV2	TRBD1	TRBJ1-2	TGTGCCAGCAGTTTAGGGACAGCCTATGGCTACACCTTC	CASSLGTAYGYTF
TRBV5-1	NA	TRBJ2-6	TGCGCCAGCAGCTTTCCAGGGGCCCCAGTCTCTGGGGCCAACGTCCTGACTTTC	CASSFPGAPVSGANVLTF
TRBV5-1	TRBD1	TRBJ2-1	TGCGCCAGCAGCTTCTCCGGGACAGGGGCAGGTGAGCAGTTCTTC	CASSFSGTGAGEQFF
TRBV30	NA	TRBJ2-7	TGTGCCTGGAGCCTCAGCTACGAGCAGTACTTC	CAWSLSYEQYF
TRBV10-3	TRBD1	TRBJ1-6	TGTGCCATCACGGGACAGGAATCTTCACCCCTCCACTTT	CAITGQESSPLHF
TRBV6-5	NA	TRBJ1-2	TGTGCCAGCAGTTACTCGGTCCTTCAGGGCTACACCTTC	CASSYSVLQGYTF
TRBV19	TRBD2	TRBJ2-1	TGTGCCAGTAGACCTACATTGACTAGCGATGAGCAGTTCTTC	CASRPTLTSDEQFF
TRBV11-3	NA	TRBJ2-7	TGTGCCAGCAGCTTAGTATTAGCCTCCGAGCAGTACTTC	CASSLVLASEQYF
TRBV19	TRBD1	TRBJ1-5	TGTGCCAGTAGTAACCCGAGACAGGGGCAGCCCCAGCATTTT	CASSNPRQGQPQHF
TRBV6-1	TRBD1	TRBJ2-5	TGTGCCAGCAGTCCAGGGTCGACAGGGGGTGAGACCCAGTACTTC	CASSPGSTGGETQYF
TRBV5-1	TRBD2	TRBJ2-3	TGCGCCAGCAGCTTGGCCGCTAGCGGGGGGAATACAGATACGCAGTATTTT	CASSLAASGGNTDTQYF
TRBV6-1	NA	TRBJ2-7	TGTGCCAGCAGTGGGTTTATCGGGATTTCCTACGAGCAGTACTTC	CASSGFIGISYEQYF
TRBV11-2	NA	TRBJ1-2	TGTGCCAGCAGCTTGGACGTCCCAGGGTCTAACTATGGCTACACCTTC	CASSLDVPGSNYGYTF
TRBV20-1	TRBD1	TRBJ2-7	TGCAGTGCTACAGGGGGCAGTGAGCAGTACTTC	CSATGGSEQYF
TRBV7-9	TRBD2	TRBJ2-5	TGTGCCAGCAGCTTAAGCGGGAGTCGGGGGCAGTACTTC	CASSLSGSRGQYF
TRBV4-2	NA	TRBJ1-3	TGTGCCAGCAGCCAGCAGTATACCCTGGACAGTGAAAACACCATATATTTT	CASSQQYTLDSENTIYF
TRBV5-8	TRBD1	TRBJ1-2	TGTGCCAGCAGCTTGGGACAGGGTTGGTATGGCTACACCTTC	CASSLGQGWYGYTF
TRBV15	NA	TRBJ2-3	TGTGCCACCAGCAGAGACACCTACACAGATACGCAGTATTTT	CATSRDTYTDTQYF
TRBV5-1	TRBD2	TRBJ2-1	TGCGCCAGCCGGATCCTAGCGGGAGTAAGTGAGCAGTTCTTC	CASRILAGVSEQFF
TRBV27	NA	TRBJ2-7	TGTGCCAGCAGTTCCCTCGGACAGGCAGCGGGCGAGCAGTACTTC	CASSSLGQAAGEQYF
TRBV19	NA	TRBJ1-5	TGTGCCAGTAGTATGGCAGCAGGTTCTTATCAGCCCCAGCATTTT	CASSMAAGSYQPQHF
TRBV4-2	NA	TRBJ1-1	TGTGCCAGCAGCCACGGGGGAAAGAACACTGAAGCTTTCTTT	CASSHGGKNTEAFF
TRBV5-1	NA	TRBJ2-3	TGCGCCAGCAGGCCGACAGGCAGCACAGATACGCAGTATTTT	CASRPTGSTDTQYF
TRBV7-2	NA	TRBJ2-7	TGTGCCAGCAGCGTCACACACCGGGACGGGGGTTACGAGCAGTACTTC	CASSVTHRDGGYEQYF
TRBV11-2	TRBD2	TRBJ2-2	TGTGCCAGCAGCCTCGGACTAGCGGGGGGCCACACCGGGGAGCTGTTTTTT	CASSLGLAGGHTGELFF
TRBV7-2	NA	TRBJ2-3	TGTGCCAGCAGCCGCGAACCTTCAGATACGCAGTATTTT	CASSREPSDTQYF
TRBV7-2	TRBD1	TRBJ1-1	TGTGCCAGCAGAAAATTCCAGGGGGCCGGCACTGAAGCTTTCTTT	CASRKFQGAGTEAFF
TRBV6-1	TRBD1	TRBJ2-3	TGTGCCAGCAGTGTTACCGGGACAGGGGGAGATACGCAGTATTTT	CASSVTGTGGDTQYF
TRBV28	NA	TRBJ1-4	TGTGCCAGCAGTTTAGCGGCGGCCAATGAAAAACTGTTTTTT	CASSLAAANEKLFF
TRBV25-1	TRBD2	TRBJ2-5	TGTGCCAGCAGTGAGGGTAAGGCTAGCGGACAAGAGACCCAGTACTTC	CASSEGKASGQETQYF
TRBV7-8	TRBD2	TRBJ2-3	TGTGCCAGCAGCTTAGCGGTCGGCGGGAGGACAGATACGCAGTATTTT	CASSLAVGGRTDTQYF
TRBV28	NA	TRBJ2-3	TGTGCCAGCAGCAAGTCGGGCAGGGGCACAGATACGCAGTATTTT	CASSKSGRGTDTQYF
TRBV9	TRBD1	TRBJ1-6	TGTGCCAGCAGCCACGGGACAGAACGTGCGGCCCTCCACTTT	CASSHGTERAALHF
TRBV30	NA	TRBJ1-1	TGTGCCTGGGAGTTCGGGATGAACACTGAAGCTTTCTTT	CAWEFGMNTEAFF
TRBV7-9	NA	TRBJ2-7	TGTGCCAGCAGCTTAGTTCGCGAGCAGTACTTC	CASSLVREQYF
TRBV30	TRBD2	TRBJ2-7	TGTGCCTGGGAAACGGGACTAGCGATCGGGCAGTACTTC	CAWETGLAIGQYF
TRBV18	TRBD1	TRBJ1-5	TGTGCCAGCTCACCACTGGGGACAGCTGCGAATCAGCCCCAGCATTTT	CASSPLGTAANQPQHF
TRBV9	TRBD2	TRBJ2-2	TGTGCCAGCAGCGCTACCCCCGCGGCAACTAGCGGGGGGAAAAGCGGGGAGCTGTTTTTT	CASSATPAATSGGKSGELFF
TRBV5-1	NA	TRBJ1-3	TGCGCCAGCAGCGACCCGGGACTGAACTCTGGAAACACCATATATTTT	CASSDPGLNSGNTIYF
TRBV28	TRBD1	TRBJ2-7	TGTGCCAGCAGGCGGGACAGGGGCTACGAGCAGTACTTC	CASRRDRGYEQYF